The 24 T cell receptor beta chains below were found in one sample sequenced in a study of shared clonotypes between healthy human individuals. Generated by immunoSEQ multiplex PCR, the TCRdb table keeps only in-frame clones and is missing some. This table holds roughly 2.5 million clones, approximately 90% found once. Material for sequencing was naive CD4+ T cells sorted from blood. Subset: CD45RA+ positively selected. These receptors all come from a man younger than 30 in good health.

The chain uses TRBV9 and TRBJ1-1; no clear D gene. CDR1 is SGDLS, CDR2 YYNGEE, per germline. The CDR3 is 13 residues long. V lost 0 bases to trimming and J lost 4 bases, with 7 bases between them. Here the CDR3 reads CASSVGPTTEAFF. The CDR3 bases are TGTGCCAGCAGCGTAGGCCCCACCACTGAAGCTTTCTTT.

The chain recombines TRBV5-1 with TRBJ2-2, with 7 bases fitting TRBD2. Germline CDR1 SGHRS, CDR2 YFSETQ. The CDR3 runs 13 residues. Trimming took 4 bases from V and 7 from J; bases not matched to a gene: 4. CDR3 protein: CASSSGVLGELFF. CDR3 DNA sequence: TGCGCCAGCAGCAGCGGGGTGCTCGGGGAGCTGTTTTTT.

Note on this clone: The sample holds other DNA sequences that translate to the same CDR3. V usage is TRBV11-2 and J usage is TRBJ1-1, with 8 bases identical to TRBD1. This CDR3 spans 13 amino acids. V trimming: 1 base; J trimming: 5 bases; junction bases outside the gene matches: 0. Germline CDR1 is SGHAT and CDR2 is FQNNGV. CDR3 amino acids: CASSLGQGTEAFF. CDR3 DNA sequence: TGTGCCAGCAGCTTAGGACAGGGGACTGAAGCTTTCTTT.

With regard to this clone: Other DNA variants within this sample encode the same CDR3. V gene TRBV5-6 combines with J gene TRBJ1-6; 7 nucleotides align to TRBD1. This CDR3 comprises 14 residues. Germline CDR1 and CDR2: SGHDT and YYEEEE. V dropped 2 bases and J dropped 10; count of bases not matched to a gene: 6. CDR3 DNA sequence: TGTGCCAGCAGCTTTCGACAGGGAGGCTCACCCCTCCACTTT. Its translation: CASSFRQGGSPLHF.

This chain joins TRBV2 and TRBJ2-5; 8 nucleotides align to TRBD1. Germline values: CDR1 SNHLY, CDR2 FYNNEI. CDR3 length: 15 amino acids. The V segment lost 6 bases and the J segment 5 bases; nucleotides outside the gene matches: 11. CDR3 coding DNA: TGTGCCAGCAGAAAGGAGCAGGGGGCTCTTGAGACCCAGTACTTC. It is translated as CASRKEQGALETQYF.

For this clone: The junction differs from germline at one of its ends, possibly a read error. V usage is TRBV30 and J usage is TRBJ2-7; possible D gene TRBD2, 7 bases. Germline loops: CDR1 GTSNPN, CDR2 SVGIG (reference sequence). The CDR3 contains 16 residues. CDR3 region: CAWSVAGHLSPYEQCF. CDR3 bases: TGTGCCTGGAGTGTAGCGGGACATTTGTCCCCCTACGAGCAGTGCTTC. The full variable domain, in which reference TRBV30 and TRBJ2-7 provide the parts outside the CDR3, is SQTIHQWPATLVQPVGSPLSLECTVEGTSNPNLYWYRQAAGRGLQLLFYSVGIGQISSEVPQNLSASRPQDRQFILSSKKLLLSDSGFYLCAWSVAGHLSPYEQCFGPGTRLTVT.

A word on this clone: The sample carries other DNA sequences with the same CDR3. This rearrangement joins TRBV30 to TRBJ2-1; the D is unclear. This CDR3 is built from 13 residues. CDR1 and CDR2 (germline): GTSNPN, SVGIG (reference sequence). V dropped 3 bases and J dropped 0 bases, with 6 bases sitting between them. The CDR3 coding sequence is TGTGCCTGGAGCTCGAGCTCCTACAATGAGCAGTTCTTC. Translated: CAWSSSSYNEQFF.

The rearrangement links TRBV30 to TRBJ1-2; 10 bases match TRBD1. The CDR3 sequence is 14 residues long. V lost 5 bases and J lost 2; bases outside the gene matches: 5. Per the germline V gene, CDR1 is GTSNPN and CDR2 is SVGIG (reference sequence). The CDR3 protein is CAWGTGQGNYGYTF. The CDR3 DNA sequence: TGTGCCTGGGGGACGGGACAGGGGAACTATGGCTACACCTTC.

The genes are TRBV18 and TRBJ2-1, with TRBD2 identical over 8 bases. Germline values: CDR1 KGHSH, CDR2 LQKENI. The trim removed 4 bases at V and 10 bases at J, leaving 15 bases unmatched. This CDR3 has 16 residues. The CDR3 is CASSLLAGTPPGEQFF. In DNA form, the CDR3 reads TGTGCCAGCTCACTCCTAGCGGGCACCCCCCCGGGGGAGCAGTTCTTC. Looking up the rest from reference TRBV18 and TRBJ2-1 gives the full variable domain: NAGVMQNPRHLVRRRGQEARLRCSPMKGHSHVYWYRQLPEEGLKFMVYLQKENIIDESGMPKERFSAEFPKEGPSILRIQQVVRGDSAAYFCASSLLAGTPPGEQFFGPGTRLTVL.

This chain links TRBV6-1 with TRBJ2-1, with 8 bases fitting TRBD1. Trimming at V came to 6 bases and at J to 4 bases, leaving 8 bases not matched to a gene. CDR1 is MNHNS, CDR2 SASEGT, per germline. The CDR3 is made up of 15 amino acids. The CDR3 is CASRAGGGFYNEQFF. For the CDR3, the DNA is TGTGCCAGCAGGGCAGGGGGCGGATTTTACAATGAGCAGTTCTTC.

The V and J genes are TRBV7-2 and TRBJ2-5; 11 bases line up with TRBD2. There are 16 residues in the CDR3. Germline V gene lookup returns CDR1 SGHTA and CDR2 FQGNSA. Trimming took 2 bases from V and 2 from J; bases not matched to a gene: 4. The CDR3 region has the DNA TGTGCCAGCAGCTTAATGGGACTAGCGGAACAAGAGACCCAGTACTTC. Its protein is CASSLMGLAEQETQYF. The variable domain in full, completed from reference TRBV7-2 and TRBJ2-5, reads GAGVSQSPSNKVTEKGKDVELRCDPISGHTALYWYRQSLGQGLEFLIYFQGNSAPDKSGLPSDRFSAERTGGSVSTLTIQRTQQEDSAVYLCASSLMGLAEQETQYFGPGTRLLVL.

The gene calls are TRBV5-1 and TRBJ1-4; D perhaps matches TRBD1 (5 bases). CDR1 is SGHRS, CDR2 YFSETQ, per germline. V shed 4 bases and J shed 8 bases, with 18 bases lying between them. This CDR3 is 15 amino acids long. The CDR3 region is CASSPGVGENEKLFF. CDR3 in DNA: TGCGCCAGCAGCCCCGGGGTGGGGGAAAACGAAAAACTGTTTTTT. Supplemented by reference TRBV5-1 and TRBJ1-4, the full variable domain reads KAGVTQTPRYLIKTRGQQVTLSCSPISGHRSVSWYQQTPGQGLQFLFEYFSETQRNKGNFPGRFSGRQFSNSRSEMNVSTLELGDSALYLCASSPGVGENEKLFFGSGTQLSVL.

The V and J genes are TRBV6-6 and TRBJ2-3; D unresolved. V dropped 7 bases and J dropped 1 base, with 9 bases sitting between them. Per the germline V gene, CDR1 is MNHNY and CDR2 is SVGAGI (reference sequence). The CDR3 has 13 amino acids. CDR3 sequence reads: CASNRWGTDTQYF. In DNA form, the CDR3 reads TGTGCCAGCAATAGGTGGGGCACAGATACGCAGTATTTT.

The genes are TRBV5-5 and TRBJ2-3, with TRBD1 identical over 9 bases. V lost 5 bases to trimming and J lost 3 bases; unmatched junction nucleotides: 7. The CDR3 sequence is 15 residues long. Germline values: CDR1 SGHKS, CDR2 YYEKEE (reference sequence). The CDR3 is CASRWGQGGTDTQYF. CDR3 DNA: TGTGCCAGCAGATGGGGACAGGGCGGTACAGATACGCAGTATTTT.

The rearrangement uses TRBV6-4 and TRBJ1-5; TRBD1 matches 9 bases. The CDR3 covers 16 residues. From germline, CDR1 is MRHNA and CDR2 SNTAGT. V was clipped by 1 base and J by 4 bases; unmatched bases: 5. CDR3 nucleotides: TGTGCCAGCAGTGACTGTCCGGGACAGGGTAATCAGCCCCAGCATTTT. Translated: CASSDCPGQGNQPQHF.

The V and J genes are TRBV19 and TRBJ2-6; perhaps TRBD2 as D (7 bases). Germline values: CDR1 LNHDA, CDR2 SQIVND (reference sequence). CDR3 length: 18 residues. The V gene lost 5 bases and the J gene lost 1 base, with 18 bases spanning the gap. The CDR3 is CASSPRGGRGSGANVLTF. CDR3 coding DNA: TGTGCCAGTAGTCCGAGGGGGGGCCGAGGGTCTGGGGCCAACGTCCTGACTTTC. Based on the CDR3 plus reference TRBV19 and TRBJ2-6, the full variable domain is DGGITQSPKYLFRKEGQNVTLSCEQNLNHDAMYWYRQDPGQGLRLIYYSQIVNDFQKGDIAEGYSVSREKKESFPLTVTSAQKNPTAFYLCASSPRGGRGSGANVLTFGAGSRLTVL.

The chain employs TRBV19 and TRBJ2-1; tentative D call: TRBD2 (5 bases). The CDR3 consists of 14 residues. Trimming left V 7 bases short and J 0 bases short, with 10 bases between. Germline CDR1 reads LNHDA; CDR2 reads SQIVND (reference sequence). The CDR3 sequence is CASKRDSSYNEQFF. In DNA form, the CDR3 reads TGTGCCAGTAAACGGGATAGCTCCTACAATGAGCAGTTCTTC. Together with reference TRBV19 and TRBJ2-1, the CDR3 gives the full variable domain: DGGITQSPKYLFRKEGQNVTLSCEQNLNHDAMYWYRQDPGQGLRLIYYSQIVNDFQKGDIAEGYSVSREKKESFPLTVTSAQKNPTAFYLCASKRDSSYNEQFFGPGTRLTVL.

This clone was recorded once. Other DNA sequences within the sample encode an identical CDR3. The chain uses TRBV19 and TRBJ2-2; D perhaps matches TRBD2 (6 bases). The CDR3 loop spans 14 amino acids. Germline values: CDR1 LNHDA, CDR2 SQIVND (reference sequence). V was cut by 1 base and J by 3 bases, with 6 bases left in between. The CDR3 DNA sequence: TGTGCCAGTAGTATAGCGGGAGACACCGGGGAGCTGTTTTTT. It yields the protein CASSIAGDTGELFF.

The V gene is TRBV6-5, the J gene TRBJ2-5; D assignment may be TRBD1 or TRBD2 (5 bases each). The DNA end favors TRBJ2-7, so the J call may be wrong. CDR3 length: 12 amino acids. CDR1 MNHEY and CDR2 SVGAGI come from the germline V gene. The CDR3 spells CASSPGPYEQYF. The DNA for the CDR3 is TGTGCCAGCAGCCCGGGACCCTACGAGCAGTACTTC.

The chain couples TRBV5-4 to TRBJ1-6; D not certain. Germline CDR1 SGHNT, CDR2 YYREEE (reference sequence). V lost 0 bases and J lost 0, with 10 bases in between. The CDR3 has 17 amino acids. This CDR3 is CASSLGTADSYNSPLHF. CDR3 in DNA: TGTGCCAGCAGCTTGGGGACGGCAGACTCCTATAATTCACCCCTCCACTTT.

The chain links TRBV19 to TRBJ1-4; D is unresolved. Germline V gene data show CDR1 as LNHDA and CDR2 as SQIVND (reference sequence). This CDR3 has 15 amino acids. Trimming cost V 4 bases and J 9 bases, with 18 bases left between them. This CDR3 is CASSRTRHGMQKLFF. Written as DNA, the CDR3 is TGTGCCAGTAGTAGGACTCGTCACGGCATGCAAAAACTGTTTTTT.

The chain employs TRBV29-1 and TRBJ2-7, with 7 bases aligning to TRBD2. This CDR3 comprises 14 residues. Germline CDR1 SQVTM, CDR2 ANQGSEA. The V segment lost 4 bases and the J segment 2 bases; nucleotides outside the gene matches: 8. CDR3 sequence (DNA): TGCAGCGTTGCGGGTCTAGCGGAGCCCTACGAGCAGTACTTC. Protein sequence: CSVAGLAEPYEQYF.

V is TRBV7-2 and J is TRBJ1-1, with D hard to call. The V end was cut by 1 base, the J end by 0 bases, with 9 bases between. The CDR3 has 15 residues. From germline, CDR1 is SGHTA and CDR2 FQGNSA. CDR3 protein: CASSLGLYMNTEAFF. DNA of the CDR3: TGTGCCAGCAGCTTAGGGTTATATATGAACACTGAAGCTTTCTTT. The whole variable domain, remainder taken from reference TRBV7-2 and TRBJ1-1, is GAGVSQSPSNKVTEKGKDVELRCDPISGHTALYWYRQSLGQGLEFLIYFQGNSAPDKSGLPSDRFSAERTGGSVSTLTIQRTQQEDSAVYLCASSLGLYMNTEAFFGQGTRLTVV.

The chain combines TRBV2 with TRBJ1-1; possible D gene TRBD1, 5 bases. The CDR3 runs 13 residues. V dropped 2 bases and J dropped 7 bases, with 11 bases sitting between them. The germline V gene has CDR1 SNHLY and CDR2 FYNNEI. CDR3 residues: CASSESPGSEAFF. As DNA, the CDR3 is TGTGCCAGCAGTGAATCGCCAGGGAGTGAAGCTTTCTTT.